This TCR beta chain emerged from a study of T-cell reconstitution after alpha-beta-depleted transplantation in children. The study, taken as a whole, reports: Reports say that about two months after transplant, the alpha-beta T cells came out of several hundred graft clones that had expanded. Newly generated T cells supplied most T-cell counts and diversity one year post-transplant.

This clonotype was observed many times. The antigen is not known. Researchers prepared the TCRbeta library using unique molecular identifiers, the study reports. In TCRdb, the PCR reads were re-called with MiXCR into one record per CDR3 protein. The data contain approximately 110,000 distinct CDR3 sequences, about a tenth of them singletons. V was pared by 4 bases and J by 4 bases, with 9 bases of the junction left unmatched. Germline V gene data show CDR1 as MNHEY and CDR2 as SMNVEV (reference sequence). This CDR3 comprises 15 residues. The chain joins TRBV27 to TRBJ2-7; 8 bases fit TRBD1. This clonotype was obtained from a boy aged 2 to 9 with acute lymphoblastic leukemia, due to receive a stem cell transplant. The source material was PBMCs, sampled before TCRalphabeta/CD19-depleted stem cell transplant. The CDR3, as DNA: TGTGCCAGCAGTTCGCCATGGACAGGGAAGTACGAGCAGTACTTC. Translated, it gives CASSSPWTGKYEQYF.